This TCR beta chain originates from a study of T cell changes during pregnancy in multiple sclerosis. The CDR3 has 12 amino acids. With V trimmed by 3 bases and J by 7 bases, 2 bases remained unmatched. Per the germline V gene, CDR1 is SGHRS and CDR2 is YFSETQ. TCRdb's table, derived via immunoSEQ multiplex PCR, lists solely in-frame clones and lacks some. Among tens of thousands of clones listed, 90% to 95% were seen once. The source material was peripheral blood, sampled in the first trimester of pregnancy. The chain joins TRBV5-1 to TRBJ2-7; 9 bases match TRBD2. The source is a female donor in good health, enrolled as a control in a pregnancy study. DNA of the CDR3: TGCGCCAGCAGCTCCGCGGGGGGGGAGCAGTACTTC. Its protein product is CASSSAGGEQYF.